Below are 14 T cell receptor beta chains sequenced from a single sample in a study of blood T cell repertoires in COVID-19. Method: immunoSEQ multiplex PCR; TCRdb's copy keeps in-frame clones and lacks some. The sample has over 250,000 clones; about 80% are singletons. Material for sequencing was peripheral blood. These receptors were obtained from a woman aged 45 to 65 who had recovered from COVID-19.

The J gene is TRBJ2-2, the V gene TRBV24-1; D ambiguous. The CDR3 is 16 amino acids. Germline CDR1 KGHDR, CDR2 SFDVKD. Trimming took 4 bases from V and 0 from J, leaving 11 bases between them. The CDR3 DNA sequence: TGTGCCACCAGTGACCGACATATATCGAACACCGGGGAGCTGTTTTTT. Protein: CATSDRHISNTGELFF.

The V gene is TRBV28, the J gene TRBJ2-3; D unclear. The germline V gene encodes CDR1 MDHEN and CDR2 SYDVKM. CDR3 length: 12 residues. Trimming took 4 bases from V and 3 from J, leaving 5 bases between them. The CDR3 loop reads CASSSRTDTQYF. CDR3 sequence (DNA): TGTGCCAGCAGTTCCAGAACAGATACGCAGTATTTT.

This CDR3 reads CASSFPTGSPLHF. The CDR3 bases are TGTGCCAGCAGTTTTCCGACTGGATCACCCCTCCACTTT. J is TRBJ1-6 and V is TRBV6-2 or TRBV6-3; no firm D call. The ends were cut back, 4 bases at V and 10 bases at J, with 11 bases in the middle. This CDR3 is 13 amino acids long. Germline V gene data show CDR1 as MNHEY and CDR2 as SVGEGT.

The CDR3 is CASSAGTYNEQFF. In DNA, the CDR3 is TGTGCCAGCAGTGCAGGAACCTACAATGAGCAGTTCTTC. The V and J genes are TRBV7-9 and TRBJ2-1; D remains ambiguous. V lost 6 bases, J lost 2 bases, and 8 bases lay in between. CDR1 SEHNR and CDR2 FQNEAQ come from the germline V gene (reference sequence). The CDR3 has 13 amino acids.

Details on this clone: With a much larger clone just one base away, this may be a read error. The V gene is TRBV12-3 or TRBV12-4, the J gene TRBJ2-7, with D possibly matching TRBD2 (5 bases). V gave up 5 bases and J gave up 1 base, with 9 bases separating them. The CDR3 contains 13 residues. The CDR3 coding sequence is TGTGCCAGCAGTGCCGGGATATCCTACGAGCAGTACTTC. Encoded protein: CASSAGISYEQYF.

The rearrangement uses TRBV2 and TRBJ1-4, with a possible D match to TRBD1 (5 bases). The V gene's germline CDR1 is SNHLY and CDR2 FYNNEI. This CDR3 comprises 16 residues. Between the trimmed V and J ends, which lost 2 bases and 8 bases, there was a span of 18 bases. CDR3 bases: TGTGCCAGCAGTGAATACCGGGACTCCGAGAGGGAAAAACTGTTTTTT. It is translated as CASSEYRDSEREKLFF.

The rearrangement joins TRBV27 to TRBJ2-7, with D uncertain. This CDR3 region has 13 residues. V lost 3 bases and J 2 bases, leaving 8 bases between the germline ends. The germline gives CDR1 MNHEY, CDR2 SMNVEV (reference sequence). CDR3 bases: TGTGCCAGCAGTTTCGCGGTTACCTACGAGCAGTACTTC. The encoded protein is CASSFAVTYEQYF.

The rearrangement links TRBV3-1 (or the pseudogene TRBV3-2) to TRBJ2-5; D gene ambiguous. Germline V gene lookup returns CDR1 LGHDT and CDR2 YNNKEL (reference sequence). The CDR3 covers 14 residues. The V and J ends lost 0 bases and 4 bases respectively, with 9 bases between them. This CDR3 reads CASSQDTARETQYF. In DNA form, the CDR3 reads TGTGCCAGCAGCCAAGATACCGCGCGAGAGACCCAGTACTTC.

The V call is TRBV6-2 or TRBV6-3, the J call TRBJ2-7; D is undetermined. This CDR3 region has 15 residues. With 2 bases removed from V and 0 bases from J, the gap between germline ends came to 11 bases. Germline CDR1 MNHEY, CDR2 SVGEGT. CDR3 sequence: CASSYPKRSSYEQYF. CDR3 coding DNA: TGTGCCAGCAGTTACCCCAAACGGAGCTCCTACGAGCAGTACTTC.

A single count supports this clone. The chain uses TRBV6-5 and TRBJ1-1; 9 bases fit TRBD1. V shed 6 bases and J 2 bases; nucleotides not matched to a gene: 7. CDR1 is MNHEY and CDR2 is SVGAGI in the germline V gene. The CDR3 contains 15 residues. CDR3 sequence: CASSDHRGRNTEAFF. The CDR3, as DNA: TGTGCCAGCAGCGACCACAGGGGGCGAAACACTGAAGCTTTCTTT.

For this clone: The identical CDR3 is also encoded by other nucleotide sequences in the sample. The chain combines TRBV11-2 with TRBJ2-4; D call uncertain. Deletions cut 3 bases from V and 0 bases from J, with 6 bases between. The CDR3 totals 14 residues. Germline CDR1 reads SGHAT; CDR2 reads FQNNGV. The CDR3, as DNA: TGTGCCAGCAGCTTGGCCCTAGCCAAAAACATTCAGTACTTC. It translates to CASSLALAKNIQYF.

V gene TRBV7-9 combines with J gene TRBJ1-4; D not certain. The germline V and J ends were trimmed by 5 bases and 8 bases, with 12 bases remaining between them. CDR3 length: 13 amino acids. Germline V gene data show CDR1 as SEHNR and CDR2 as FQNEAQ (reference sequence). The CDR3 is CASSPRAREKLFF. DNA of the CDR3: TGTGCCAGCAGCCCGCGGGCCCGGGAAAAACTGTTTTTT.

V is TRBV7-2 and J is TRBJ1-2; TRBD1 is a possible D gene (5 bases). V was pared by 5 bases and J by 8 bases, with 18 bases between. Per germline, CDR1 SGHTA and CDR2 FQGNSA. The CDR3 is 14 residues long. The CDR3 region is CASSLDAGLGGYTF. As DNA, the CDR3 is TGTGCCAGCAGCCTGGACGCAGGGCTCGGGGGCTACACCTTC.

The rearrangement joins TRBV7-3 to TRBJ1-2, with 8 bases that match TRBD1. The CDR3 extends over 13 amino acids. J was trimmed by 6 bases and V by 4 bases; bases with no gene match: 4. CDR1 is SGHTA and CDR2 is FQGTGA in the germline V gene. CDR3 loop: CASSSGTGNGYTF. The CDR3 DNA reads as TGTGCCAGCAGCTCGGGGACAGGCAATGGCTACACCTTC.